Listed here are 28 T cell receptor beta chains from one sample, sequenced in a study of T cell responses to AZD1222 COVID-19 vaccine. Sequencing used immunoSEQ multiplex PCR; TCRdb keeps in-frame clones, though not all of them. In the table there are some 120,000 clones, roughly 84% of which are singletons. The specimen was peripheral blood, collected on day 0 of AZD1222 vaccination. These receptors came from an adult in good health.

V is TRBV29-1 and J is TRBJ1-2; perhaps TRBD1 as D (5 bases). With 3 bases removed from V and 6 bases from J, the gap between germline ends came to 14 bases. CDR3 length: 13 residues. CDR1 SQVTM and CDR2 ANQGSEA come from the germline V gene. CDR3 loop: CSVDTGMGDGYTF. The CDR3 DNA reads as TGCAGCGTTGATACCGGGATGGGGGATGGCTACACCTTC.

J is TRBJ2-2 and V is TRBV6-5; D perhaps matches TRBD1 (6 bases). The CDR3 totals 13 residues. The germline gives CDR1 MNHEY, CDR2 SVGAGI. The V end was cut by 5 bases, the J end by 6 bases, with 10 bases between. The chain's CDR3 is CASSPQGPGELFF. Here the CDR3 DNA reads TGTGCCAGCAGTCCACAGGGTCCCGGGGAGCTGTTTTTT.

The CDR3 nucleotides read TGTGCCACCAGTGATAGTCGGGGCGGTCCCCATCAGCCCCAGCATTTT. Its protein product is CATSDSRGGPHQPQHF. The chain joins TRBV24-1 to TRBJ1-5; maybe TRBD1 (5 bases). Deletions cut 3 bases from V and 5 bases from J, with 16 bases between. Germline V CDR1 and CDR2: KGHDR, SFDVKD. The CDR3 covers 16 residues.

The chain carries TRBV3-1 (or the pseudogene TRBV3-2) and TRBJ2-7; 15 bases are a match to TRBD2. The length of the CDR3 is 16 residues. Germline values: CDR1 LGHDT, CDR2 YNNKEL (reference sequence). J was trimmed by 3 bases and V by 3 bases; bases with no gene match: 3. The CDR3 DNA reads as TGTGCCAGCAGCCAGGAGGGACTAGCGGGGGGCTACGAGCAGTACTTC. Protein product: CASSQEGLAGGYEQYF.

The chain carries TRBV4-1 and TRBJ1-4, with D perhaps TRBD1 (6 bases). The CDR3 has 15 amino acids. The germline gives CDR1 MGHRA, CDR2 YSYEKL. Trimming left V 2 bases short and J 8 bases short, with 15 bases between. CDR3 sequence: CASSQLAGGREKLFF. The DNA for the CDR3 is TGCGCCAGCAGCCAACTAGCTGGGGGGCGGGAAAAACTGTTTTTT.

The chain recombines TRBV7-3 with TRBJ1-1, with a tentative D call TRBD1 (6 bases). The germline V gene encodes CDR1 SGHTA and CDR2 FQGTGA. CDR3 length equals 17 residues. V shed 2 bases and J shed 4 bases, with 20 bases lying between them. The CDR3 spells CASSLPGLRGRPTEAFF. In nucleotides, the CDR3 is TGTGCCAGCAGCTTACCGGGACTCAGGGGAAGACCCACTGAAGCTTTCTTT.

In its sample, this clone was seen once. The chain links TRBV7-9 to TRBJ2-5; D unresolved. Germline V gene data show CDR1 as SEHNR and CDR2 as FQNEAQ (reference sequence). There are 15 residues in the CDR3. Trimming cost V 3 bases and J 0 bases, with 11 bases left between them. In DNA, the CDR3 is TGTGCCAGCAGCTTCAGACCCCGAGACCAAGAGACCCAGTACTTC. Its protein is CASSFRPRDQETQYF.

The chain combines TRBV19 with TRBJ1-4, with a possible D match to TRBD1 (5 bases). Germline V gene sequence: CDR1 LNHDA, CDR2 SQIVND (reference sequence). The CDR3 runs to 15 residues. V lost 9 bases and J 2 bases, leaving 16 bases between the germline ends. Here the CDR3 DNA reads TGTGCCAGCCAATCAGCGACAGCGACTAATGAAAAACTGTTTTTT. The encoded protein is CASQSATATNEKLFF.

The chain has TRBV6-5 and TRBJ1-6; 7 bases are a match to TRBD1. The trim removed 7 bases at V and 10 bases at J, leaving 7 bases unmatched. This CDR3 is 13 amino acids long. Germline V gene data show CDR1 as MNHEY and CDR2 as SVGAGI. The DNA of the CDR3 is TGTGCCAGCACCCAGACAGGGCAGTCACCCCTCCACTTT. It specifies CASTQTGQSPLHF.

J is TRBJ1-6 and V is TRBV14; a weak D match, TRBD1 (6 bases). Germline CDR1 and CDR2: SGHDN and FVKESK. CDR3 length: 16 residues. Deletions cut 4 bases from V and 8 bases from J, with 18 bases between. This CDR3 reads CASSLYGRGHHSPLHF. Written as DNA, the CDR3 is TGTGCCAGCAGCCTATATGGCAGGGGCCACCATTCACCCCTCCACTTT.

In the case of this clone: The limits of the CDR3 on the DNA are not certain, so only TCRdb's listed CDR3 is given. This chain joins TRBV3-1 (or the pseudogene TRBV3-2) and TRBJ1-5. Ends included, the CDR3 has 14 residues. CDR1 and CDR2 (germline): LGHDT, YNNKEL (reference sequence). CDR3 sequence: CASSHFGEGQPQHF.

V and J are TRBV11-2 and TRBJ1-1; no firm D call. Trimming stripped 4 bases from V and 11 bases from J, with 14 bases between. The CDR3 spans 12 residues. CDR1 and CDR2 from the germline V gene are SGHAT and FQNNGV. The CDR3, as DNA: TGTGCCAGCAGCTCCTTTGGACCTTGGGCTTTCTTT. It encodes CASSSFGPWAFF.

The CDR3: CASNRGTEAFF. The CDR3 region has the DNA TGTGCCAGCAACCGGGGGACTGAAGCTTTCTTT. This chain links TRBV28 with TRBJ1-1; TRBD1 is a possible D gene (5 bases). This CDR3 is 11 amino acids long. Trimming cost V 7 bases and J 5 bases, with 8 bases left between them. Germline assignment: CDR1 MDHEN and CDR2 SYDVKM.

The rearrangement links TRBV30 to TRBJ1-2; D is perhaps TRBD1 (6 bases). The CDR3 loop spans 14 amino acids. Looked up from germline, CDR1 is GTSNPN and CDR2 is SVGIG (reference sequence). V was trimmed by 7 bases and J by 8 bases, leaving 23 bases between them. The chain's CDR3 is CASWDILSLEGYTF. In DNA form, the CDR3 reads TGTGCCTCCTGGGACATACTCTCACTTGAGGGCTACACCTTC. Variable domain in full (rest from reference TRBV30 and TRBJ1-2): SQTIHQWPATLVQPVGSPLSLECTVEGTSNPNLYWYRQAAGRGLQLLFYSVGIGQISSEVPQNLSASRPQDRQFILSSKKLLLSDSGFYLCASWDILSLEGYTFGSGTRLTVV.

The CDR3 here is CAPWSDQRYGYTF. CDR3 coding DNA: TGTGCCCCTTGGAGCGACCAAAGATATGGCTACACCTTC. This chain links TRBV11-2 with TRBJ1-2; D gene unclear. From germline, CDR1 is SGHAT and CDR2 FQNNGV. Trimming took 11 bases from V and 5 from J, leaving 18 bases between them. This CDR3 comprises 13 residues.

V gene TRBV6-5 combines with J gene TRBJ2-2; D is possibly TRBD1 or TRBD2 (5 bases each). Germline V gene lookup returns CDR1 MNHEY and CDR2 SVGAGI. The CDR3 is made up of 12 amino acids. Trimming removed 8 bases from V and 6 bases from J, with 10 bases in between. The CDR3 DNA reads as TGTGCCAGCCGGGACCCACCCGGGGAGCTGTTTTTT. Protein: CASRDPPGELFF.

The rearrangement joins TRBV6-5 to TRBJ1-4; D is possibly TRBD1 (6 bases). Trimming took 6 bases from V and 7 from J, leaving 15 bases between them. The CDR3 loop spans 14 amino acids. The germline CDR1 and CDR2 sequences are MNHEY and SVGAGI. CDR3 DNA: TGTGCCAGCAGCACGGCGGGGGGCGGTGAAAAACTGTTTTTT. This sequence encodes CASSTAGGGEKLFF.

CDR3 in DNA: TGTGCCTGGAGTGTTGGAACTAGCGGGATTGAGTATGAGCAGTTCTTC. Its translation: CAWSVGTSGIEYEQFF. V is TRBV30 and J is TRBJ2-1; 10 bases agree with TRBD2. This CDR3 is 16 amino acids long. CDR1 is GTSNPN, CDR2 SVGIG, per germline (reference sequence). V dropped 0 bases and J dropped 8; count of bases not matched to a gene: 10.

The chain is built from TRBV12-5 and TRBJ2-2; D is undetermined. CDR3 size: 12 residues. The germline V and J ends were trimmed by 6 bases and 7 bases, with 9 bases remaining between them. CDR1 is LGHNT and CDR2 is FRNRAP in the germline V gene. CDR3 loop: CASGFPGGELFF. The CDR3, as DNA: TGTGCTAGTGGCTTCCCCGGCGGGGAGCTGTTTTTT.

The rearrangement links TRBV3-1 (or the pseudogene TRBV3-2) to TRBJ2-5; 8 bases align to TRBD1. CDR3 length equals 14 residues. Germline CDR1 and CDR2: LGHDT and YNNKEL (reference sequence). With V trimmed by 4 bases and J by 5 bases, 6 bases remained unmatched. CDR3 nucleotides: TGTGCCAGCAGCCCCTACAGGGGGTCGGAGACCCAGTACTTC. It is translated as CASSPYRGSETQYF.

The chain recombines TRBV30 with TRBJ1-1; D not resolved. The germline V gene encodes CDR1 GTSNPN and CDR2 SVGIG (reference sequence). The CDR3 is 13 amino acids. V lost 2 bases, J lost 2 bases, and 9 bases lay in between. In DNA, the CDR3 is TGTGCCTGGAGTCGACAAATAAACACTGAAGCTTTCTTT. Encoded protein: CAWSRQINTEAFF.

J is TRBJ2-3 and V is TRBV29-1; tentative D call: TRBD2 (6 bases). The CDR3 runs 14 residues. Germline CDR1 is SQVTM and CDR2 is ANQGSEA. The V end lost 7 bases, the J end lost 5 bases, and 19 bases lay between the germline ends. The CDR3 spells CSALPRDSLDTQYF. The CDR3 coding sequence is TGCAGCGCGCTTCCCCGGGACTCCCTAGATACGCAGTATTTT.

This clone was seen just once. CDR3 residues: CASSQTGVSGNTIYF. As DNA, the CDR3 is TGCGCCAGCAGCCAAACAGGGGTCTCTGGAAACACCATATATTTT. This rearrangement joins TRBV4-1 to TRBJ1-3; 7 bases are a match to TRBD1. With V trimmed by 2 bases and J by 0 bases, 1 base remained unmatched. This CDR3 region has 15 residues. Germline V gives CDR1 MGHRA, CDR2 YSYEKL.

This clone was seen at least ten times. The chain joins TRBV3-1 (or the pseudogene TRBV3-2) to TRBJ2-3, with 10 bases matching TRBD2. This CDR3 region has 17 residues. In germline, CDR1 is LGHDT, CDR2 YNNKEL (reference sequence). The ends lost 1 base at V and 4 bases at J; junction bases unmatched: 8. The CDR3 sequence is CASSQGLSGGRADTQYF. The CDR3 DNA follows: TGTGCCAGCAGCCAAGGCCTTAGCGGGGGGAGGGCAGATACGCAGTATTTT.

This clone is a singleton in its sample. The chain joins TRBV7-9 to TRBJ2-7; 7 nucleotides agree with TRBD1. V dropped 4 bases and J dropped 3; count of bases not matched to a gene: 9. Germline CDR1 SEHNR, CDR2 FQNEAQ (reference sequence). This CDR3 contains 15 residues. CDR3 sequence reads: CASSYPGQNLYEQYF. The DNA of the CDR3 is TGTGCCAGCAGCTACCCGGGACAGAACCTCTACGAGCAGTACTTC.

The chain couples TRBV11-3 to TRBJ1-6; no definite D call. Trimming removed 5 bases from V and 0 bases from J, with 5 bases in between. The CDR3 sequence is 14 residues long. The germline gives CDR1 SGHNT, CDR2 YENEEA. In DNA, the CDR3 is TGTGCCAGCAGCGAGGGCTCCTATAATTCACCCCTCCACTTT. Protein: CASSEGSYNSPLHF.

The V call is TRBV11-1, the J call TRBJ1-1; D possibly corresponds to TRBD1 (5 bases). CDR1 and CDR2 (germline): SGHAT, FQDESV (reference sequence). This CDR3 region has 14 residues. V was cut by 1 base and J by 2 bases, with 8 bases left in between. DNA for the CDR3: TGTGCCAGCAGCTTAGGAGGGGTTAACACTGAAGCTTTCTTT. Translated, it gives CASSLGGVNTEAFF.

The V call is TRBV6-5, the J call TRBJ1-3, with D possibly being TRBD1 (5 bases). Trimming took off 7 bases at V and 8 bases at J, with 15 bases between the two ends. Germline lookup yields CDR1 MNHEY and CDR2 SVGAGI. CDR3 length: 13 residues. CDR3 DNA: TGTGCCAGCACCCCAGATGGGGCAGACACCATATATTTT. As protein: CASTPDGADTIYF.